Listed here are 3 T cell receptor beta chains from one sample, sequenced in a study of CD4+ T cells in melanoma. Libraries were prepared by immunoSEQ multiplex PCR; TCRdb keeps only in-frame clonotypes and omits some of them. The sample lists some 150,000 clones, about nine tenths occurring once. The receptors were gathered from a human donor with melanoma.

The V gene is TRBV5-1, the J gene TRBJ1-2, with a weak D call TRBD1 (6 bases). Deletions cut 4 bases from V and 7 bases from J, with 26 bases between. The CDR3 sequence is 17 residues long. CDR1 is SGHRS, CDR2 YFSETQ, per germline. CDR3 protein: CASSDHRAGAVLGGYTF. CDR3 DNA: TGCGCCAGCAGCGACCACAGGGCAGGGGCAGTCTTAGGTGGCTACACCTTC.

The chain has TRBV5-1 and TRBJ2-3, with a weak D call TRBD1 (7 bases). Germline lookup yields CDR1 SGHRS and CDR2 YFSETQ. V was clipped by 2 bases and J by 4 bases, with 11 bases between them. This CDR3 is 14 amino acids long. The CDR3 loop reads CASSFQGEADTQYF. CDR3 sequence (DNA): TGCGCCAGCAGCTTCCAGGGGGAGGCAGATACGCAGTATTTT.

The CDR3 reads CASSDSSDGGAFTDTQYF. DNA of the CDR3: TGTGCCAGCAGTGACTCGTCCGACGGGGGGGCCTTTACAGATACGCAGTATTTT. This chain connects TRBV6-4 to TRBJ2-3; 8 bases are a match to TRBD2. CDR1 MRHNA and CDR2 SNTAGT come from the germline V gene. This CDR3 spans 18 amino acids. The V and J ends lost 0 bases and 3 bases, in that order; junction bases with no gene match: 11.